This T cell receptor (beta chain) is drawn from a study of identical twins (dated by TCRdb to about 2016). Broadly, across the study: TCR alpha and beta repertoires from monozygotic twins, unrelated adults of various ages and cord blood were deep-sequenced to test whether fetal clonotypes persist. To rule out contamination, replicate twin experiments were performed at different times with different library preparation protocols. Broader findings and caveats from the paper: Fewer insertions were carried by abundant cord blood beta clonotypes; a weaker similar trend was observed in young adult naive repertoires, while no such trend was observed in memory repertoires. Zero-insertion analyses could be partly confounded by invariant T cells such as MAIT and iNKT, though diverse VJ usage argued against such confounding for most clonotypes. Because the same donors could not be followed over many years, the conclusions depended on cross-sectional statistical analysis. The excess sharing between twins in beta out-of-frame sequences was weaker because fewer shared sequences reduced the signal-to-noise ratio. Recombination models systematically underestimated out-of-frame TCR alpha sharing in monozygotic twins but agreed with sharing between unrelated individuals. Compared with coincidental sharing between unrelated individuals, an excess of low generation-probability sequences was observed among out-of-frame TCR alpha sequences shared between twins.

This clonotype was seen only a few times. The antigen it recognizes is unknown. There are no base qualities to consult, and no much larger clone falls within one base. Every donor in the study was a healthy Caucasian. The twin cohort consisted of three pairs of female monozygotic twins, all aged roughly 18 to 30 years. RNA for TCR libraries was isolated from peripheral blood mononuclear cells. Preparation of the library involved 5' RACE. Instrument on record: Illumina HiSeq 2000. Template switching introduced a universal primer binding site; the final cDNA contained a unique molecular identifier, enabling accurate counting of TCR cDNA molecules. First-strand cDNA for TCR alpha and beta chains was synthesized from specific primers in the conserved constant-segment region. To control for contamination, each cDNA library was double barcoded with a SMART-Mk sample barcode plus Illumina barcodes. TruSeq adapter sequences, together with Illumina sample barcodes, were added in two successive PCR steps. TCR alpha and beta cDNA libraries were sequenced on the Illumina HiSeq platform with custom primers. The source study handled its data this way. MiGEC processed the raw reads to extract unique molecular identifiers, while MiXCR was used to determine the CDR3 positions. For each individual, recombination models were inferred using an EM algorithm with the repgenHMM and IGoR tools. Shared clonotypes were analyzed with the tcR package in R, and sharing was normalized by the product of cloneset sizes. To study raw recombination free of thymic and clonal selection effects, out-of-frame nonproductive sequences were analyzed. TCRdb passed the public sequencing reads through fastp at Q25 and MiXCR, retaining productive beta sequences. Rows with one shared CDR3 protein collapse into an entry with the most common genes and DNA. The V and J calls and clone size come from TCRdb's table, not from the authors' own analysis. Here the sample has some 690,000 distinct CDR3 sequences; 21% occur a single time. The ten largest clones represent 4.3% of the sample.

The junction carries 10 bases between V and J, which are trimmed by 3 bases and 7 bases respectively. CDR1 and CDR2, looked up from the germline V gene (reference sequence), are DFQATT and SNEGSKA. Reading from cysteine to phenylalanine, the CDR3 counts 12 amino acids. Only the CDR3 DNA stays, 36 bases, in frame from base 1. These same records also appear under a second study, on T cells expressing NK-cell markers. Per the second study: Under 10 donors provided sorted CD3+CD56+NKG2C+, CD3+CD56+NKG2C- and CD3+CD56-NKG2C+ T-cell subsets, whose TCR beta-chain repertoires were profiled. Seven of the eight sequenced donors were HCMV-seropositive and one was HCMV-seronegative. To restrict sorting to alphabetaTCR-expressing T cells, an anti-gammadeltaTCR antibody was added in several experiments. In several donors, the dominant CD3+CD56+NKG2C+ clonotypes ranked among the top 10 CD8+ clonotypes, making up roughly 1.0-8% of CD8+ T cells. Those dominant clonotypes were again the most abundant among CD3+CD56-NKG2C+ cells in a few donors, at roughly 25-65%. Whether the expanded NKG2C-expressing T cell clones were specific for HCMV antigens remained unclear. The study sequenced eight donors, all healthy volunteers chosen at random: three men and five women. HCMV serostatus was determined by detecting HCMV-specific IgG in serum with a commercial ELISA kit. For over five donors, bulk peripheral blood T-cell repertoires were also sequenced from unsorted PBMC. MIGEC handled demultiplexing of the reads and grouping by UMI, while MiTCR was used to assemble and quantify clonotypes. To exclude erroneous sequences, only TCR cDNA sequences supported by at least two reads were retained. Downstream repertoire analysis used the tcR package, and clonotypes were matched across fractions by CDR3 nucleotide sequence plus V segment. Antigen specificity was annotated against VDJdb with VDJmatch, allowing one amino acid substitution in CDR3.

Sequences were obtained from PBMCs. The clonotype originates from a woman between 18 and 29 years old in good health. The chain uses TRBV20-1 and TRBJ2-1; no D segment can be confidently identified. The sequence in DNA is TGCAGTGCTAGTGGCAGTCGAAATGAGCAGTTCTTC. Translation gives CSASGSRNEQFF.